The TCR beta chain described here comes from a study of T cells after yellow fever vaccination (dated by TCRdb to between 2017 and 2020). Turning to the overall study: The SMART-Seq v4 Ultra Low Input RNA kit was used to prepare libraries from fractions with low cell numbers. To follow T-cell clones before and after both primary and booster YFV17D yellow fever vaccination, bulk TCR alpha and beta repertoires underwent longitudinal sequencing. Two healthy male donors made up the cohort, one aged 18 to 29 years and the other aged 30 to 40 years. Blood samples were taken at several timepoints before and after primary and secondary immunization, and bulk PBMC replicates and cell subsets were isolated.

The CDR3 numbers 12 residues from cysteine through phenylalanine. The kept DNA is CDR3 alone, 36 bases in frame from the first base. Looking up the germline V gene yields CDR1 SGHTA and CDR2 FQGNSA. This clonotype was counted ten times or more. No cognate antigen has been identified for it. At one end, the junction sequence differs from germline, possibly due to a read error. Taken with the paper, the label for treatment or condition translates to: live attenuated yellow fever vaccine strain. A standard Ficoll-Paque protocol was used to isolate PBMCs from peripheral blood. Dynabeads CD4 and CD8 positive selection kits were used to isolate the CD4 and CD8 T-cell fractions. TriZol was used to extract RNA from bulk PBMCs, CD4 and CD8 fractions, and dextramer-positive and dextramer-negative fractions. Study-wide findings and limitations: FACS-sorted repertoires could contain abundant contaminating clonotypes from the bulk population, so computational filtering was required. A small share of clonotypes was detected in both CD4 and CD8 compartments, with the overlap likely arising from convergent recombination. Compared with the primary T-cell response, the secondary T-cell response was faster but weaker, reaching its peak on day 5 rather than on day 15. Because the study included only a couple of donors, the extent to which the findings can be generalized is limited. After the booster, most clones that had expanded after primary vaccination were detected again (around 96% of CD4 and under 90% of CD8), suggesting broad maintenance of memory.

TCR cDNA was synthesized by 5'RACE template switching, through which a universal primer site and unique molecular identifiers were introduced. Priming of cDNA synthesis was performed from both the TCR alpha and TCR beta constant segments. Library amplification involved two PCR steps, and the second step added sample barcodes and sequencing adapters. Sequencing of libraries was done on Illumina HiSeq 2500 (2x100 bp) or NovaSeq (2x150 bp). Concerning the study's data processing: MIGEC was used to demultiplex reads and collapse the reads into UMI consensus sequences, and MiXCR was used for V(D)J alignment. Vaccine-responding clonotypes were identified with edgeR using replicate PBMC samples, with FDR below 0.01 and a log2 fold change above 5 up to day 15 being required. Bulk clonotypes were assigned CD4 or CD8 identity according to which sequenced CD4 or CD8 repertoire held them at higher abundance. The raw public reads went through TCRdb reprocessing: fastp at Q25, MiXCR clone calling, in-frame beta chains kept. All rows with the same CDR3 protein become a single entry with the most common DNA and genes. These V and J calls derive from TCRdb rather than the authors' analysis. In this sample the table shows roughly 120,000 distinct CDR3 sequences, roughly 6.8% of which occur a single time. The ten top clones hold 2.7% of the sample.

Sequencing was performed on CD4+ T cells sorted from PBMCs, taken about 49 days after the first yellow fever vaccination. The V and J segments used are TRBV7-2 and TRBJ2-4; 8 bases in the middle match TRBD2. This receptor was identified in a young man who received the YFV17D yellow fever vaccine. The CDR3: CASSLFGLAGSF. The nucleotide sequence is given as TGTGCCAGCAGCTTATTCGGACTAGCCGGATCCTTC.